Listed below are T cell receptor beta chains from one sample, sequenced in a study of CD8+ T cells in alopecia areata. Produced via immunoSEQ multiplex PCR; TCRdb's table is partial and in-frame only. The table records around 140,000 clones, about 85% of them present only once. This specimen consisted of CD8+ T cells sorted from blood, obtained at week 4, from a patient treated with tofacitinib. The origin of the receptors is a human donor with alopecia areata. The CDR3 runs from the conserved cysteine through the conserved F or W. A D gene is named only where the DNA matches it firmly. Size values are once, few and many counts, or a class for expanded clones, and some rows have none.

J gene: TRBJ2-1
V gene: TRBV27
D gene: TRBD2
clone size: -
CDR3 DNA: TGTGCCAGCAGTTCGCGGACTAGCGGATACAATGAGCAGTTCTTC
CDR3 protein: CASSSRTSGYNEQFF

J gene: TRBJ2-1
V gene: TRBV9
D gene: -
clone size: few
CDR3 DNA: TGTGCCAGTGGTGAGCCTGAGCAGTTCTTC
CDR3 protein: CASGEPEQFF

J gene: TRBJ2-5
V gene: TRBV25-1
D gene: TRBD1
clone size: -
CDR3 DNA: TGTGCCAGCAGTGAATATAGTATGGGACAGCACCAAGAGACCCAGTACTTC
CDR3 protein: CASSEYSMGQHQETQYF

J gene: TRBJ1-2
V gene: TRBV30
D gene: -
clone size: -
CDR3 DNA: TGTGCCTGGAGTTATACTGGAGGGAACTATGGCTACACCTTC
CDR3 protein: CAWSYTGGNYGYTF

J gene: TRBJ1-5
V gene: TRBV27
D gene: -
clone size: -
CDR3 DNA: TGTGCCAGCAGTTTATATGACAATCAGCCCCAGCATTTT
CDR3 protein: CASSLYDNQPQHF

J gene: TRBJ2-7
V gene: TRBV30
D gene: TRBD1
clone size: -
CDR3 DNA: TGTGCCTGGAGCGCCGGGACAGGGCTCGAGCAGTACTTC
CDR3 protein: CAWSAGTGLEQYF

J gene: TRBJ1-2
V gene: TRBV5-1
D gene: TRBD1
clone size: -
CDR3 DNA: TGCGCCAGCAGTGAGACAGGGGGCTCCCAAAACTATGGCTACACCTTC
CDR3 protein: CASSETGGSQNYGYTF

J gene: TRBJ1-1
V gene: TRBV11-2
D gene: -
clone size: -
CDR3 DNA: TGTGCCAGCAGCTCCGAGCAGCCGAACACTGAAGCTTTCTTT
CDR3 protein: CASSSEQPNTEAFF

J gene: TRBJ2-3
V gene: TRBV30
D gene: -
clone size: -
CDR3 DNA: TGTGCCTGGTCGTCTACAGATACGCAGTATTTT
CDR3 protein: CAWSSTDTQYF

J gene: TRBJ2-2
V gene: TRBV5-6
D gene: TRBD2
clone size: -
CDR3 DNA: TGTGCCAGCAGCTTCTCAGGACTAGCGGGAGGGGTCGGGGAGCTGTTTTTT
CDR3 protein: CASSFSGLAGGVGELFF

J gene: TRBJ2-2
V gene: TRBV19
D gene: -
clone size: -
CDR3 DNA: TGTGCCAGTAGTCTTGACCGCTCCGGGGAGCTGTTTTTT
CDR3 protein: CASSLDRSGELFF

J gene: TRBJ1-1
V gene: TRBV7-2
D gene: -
clone size: once
CDR3 DNA: TGTGCCAGCAGCCCAAGCGCCGGGCAGAACACTGAAGCTTTCTTT
CDR3 protein: CASSPSAGQNTEAFF

J gene: TRBJ2-3
V gene: TRBV10-3
D gene: -
clone size: -
CDR3 DNA: TGTGCCATCAGTGGTCCTAACACAGATACGCAGTATTTT
CDR3 protein: CAISGPNTDTQYF

J gene: TRBJ1-2
V gene: TRBV6-5
D gene: -
clone size: -
CDR3 DNA: TGTGCCAGCAGTTACTCCATTAACTATGGCTACACCTTC
CDR3 protein: CASSYSINYGYTF

J gene: TRBJ1-1
V gene: TRBV30
D gene: TRBD1
clone size: -
CDR3 DNA: TGTGCCTGGAGTGTACCAGGGACAGGGGGCGGAGATGAAGCTTTCTTT
CDR3 protein: CAWSVPGTGGGDEAFF

J gene: TRBJ2-5
V gene: TRBV27
D gene: TRBD2
clone size: -
CDR3 DNA: TGTGCCAGCAGTTTCCGGGGACTAGCGGCCCAAGAGACCCAGTACTTC
CDR3 protein: CASSFRGLAAQETQYF

J gene: TRBJ2-7
V gene: TRBV4-1
D gene: -
clone size: -
CDR3 DNA: TGCGCCAGCAGCCAAGGAATGGGCTACGAGCAGTACTTC
CDR3 protein: CASSQGMGYEQYF